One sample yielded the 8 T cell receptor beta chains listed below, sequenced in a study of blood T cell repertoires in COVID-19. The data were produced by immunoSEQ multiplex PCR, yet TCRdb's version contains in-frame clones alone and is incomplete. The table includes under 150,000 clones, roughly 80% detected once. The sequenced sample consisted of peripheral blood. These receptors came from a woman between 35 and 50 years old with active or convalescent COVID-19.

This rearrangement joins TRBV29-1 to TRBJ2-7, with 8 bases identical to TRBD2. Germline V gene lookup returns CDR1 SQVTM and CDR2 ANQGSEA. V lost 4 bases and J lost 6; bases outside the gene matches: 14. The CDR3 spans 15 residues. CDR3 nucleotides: TGCAGCGTTGTAGGTACCACCAGGACTAGCCGCGAGCAGTACTTC. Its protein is CSVVGTTRTSREQYF.

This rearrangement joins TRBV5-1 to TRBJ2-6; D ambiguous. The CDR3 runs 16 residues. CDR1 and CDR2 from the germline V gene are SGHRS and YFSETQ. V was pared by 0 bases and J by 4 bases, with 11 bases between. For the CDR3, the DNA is TGCGCCAGCAGCTTGGACAGTAAGGCGGGGGCCAACGTCCTGACTTTC. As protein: CASSLDSKAGANVLTF.

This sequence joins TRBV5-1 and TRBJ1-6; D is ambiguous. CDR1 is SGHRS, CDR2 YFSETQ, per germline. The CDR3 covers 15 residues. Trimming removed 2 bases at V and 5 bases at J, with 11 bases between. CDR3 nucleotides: TGCGCCAGCAGCTTACGGACGGGAAATAATTCACCCCTCCACTTT. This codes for CASSLRTGNNSPLHF. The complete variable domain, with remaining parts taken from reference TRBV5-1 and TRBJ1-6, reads KAGVTQTPRYLIKTRGQQVTLSCSPISGHRSVSWYQQTPGQGLQFLFEYFSETQRNKGNFPGRFSGRQFSNSRSEMNVSTLELGDSALYLCASSLRTGNNSPLHFGNGTRLTVT.

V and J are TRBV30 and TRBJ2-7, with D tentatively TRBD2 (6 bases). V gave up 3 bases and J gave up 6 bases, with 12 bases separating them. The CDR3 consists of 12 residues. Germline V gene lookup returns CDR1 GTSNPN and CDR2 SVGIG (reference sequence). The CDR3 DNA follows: TGTGCCTGGAGGGGAAAGACTAGCGAGCAGTACTTC. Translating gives CAWRGKTSEQYF. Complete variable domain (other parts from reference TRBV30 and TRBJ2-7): SQTIHQWPATLVQPVGSPLSLECTVEGTSNPNLYWYRQAAGRGLQLLFYSVGIGQISSEVPQNLSASRPQDRQFILSSKKLLLSDSGFYLCAWRGKTSEQYFGPGTRLTVT.

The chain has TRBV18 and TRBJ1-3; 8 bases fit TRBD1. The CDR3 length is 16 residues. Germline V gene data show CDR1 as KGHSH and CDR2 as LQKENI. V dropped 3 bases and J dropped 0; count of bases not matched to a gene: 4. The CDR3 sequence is CASSPTGTGSGNTIYF. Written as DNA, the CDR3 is TGTGCCAGCTCACCTACCGGGACAGGCTCTGGAAACACCATATATTTT.

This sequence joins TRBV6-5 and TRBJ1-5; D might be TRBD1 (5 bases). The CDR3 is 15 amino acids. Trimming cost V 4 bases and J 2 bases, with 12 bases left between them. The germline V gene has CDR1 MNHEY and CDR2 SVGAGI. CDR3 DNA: TGTGCCAGCAGTTCCACTTCGGGGGGCAATCAGCCCCAGCATTTT. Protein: CASSSTSGGNQPQHF.

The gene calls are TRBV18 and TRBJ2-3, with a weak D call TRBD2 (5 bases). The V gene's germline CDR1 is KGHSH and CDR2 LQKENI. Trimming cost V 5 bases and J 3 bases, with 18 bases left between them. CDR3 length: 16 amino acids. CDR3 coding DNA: TGTGCCAGCTCAATGTCGAGCGCACCGGGGACAGATACGCAGTATTTT. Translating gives CASSMSSAPGTDTQYF.

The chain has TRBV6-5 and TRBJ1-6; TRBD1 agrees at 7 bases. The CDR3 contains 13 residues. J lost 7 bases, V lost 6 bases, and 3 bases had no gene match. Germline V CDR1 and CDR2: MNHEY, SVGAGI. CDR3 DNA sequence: TGTGCCAGCAGAACAGGGGTAAATTCACCCCTCCACTTT. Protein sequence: CASRTGVNSPLHF.